One T cell receptor beta chain is described in this entry. Other nucleotide sequences in the sample specify the same CDR3. The data originate from a study of blood T cell repertoires in COVID-19. Looking at the study overall: Spain, Italy and the United States supplied samples that represented acute and convalescent COVID-19. T cells, B-cell-depleted T cells, or PBMCs supplied cDNA or gDNA.

Germline V CDR1 and CDR2: KGHSH, LQKENI. V was shortened by 6 bases and J by 1 base, with 10 bases between the two germline ends. This CDR3 is 14 amino acids long. As originally analysed: Estimated nucleated cell counts came from reference gene primer amplification. The table came from immunoSEQ multiplex PCR; TCRdb's copy has only in-frame clones and leaves some out. V and J calls and clone size are copied from that table; D and trimming were computed from the DNA. The sample contains 220,000 or so clones, under 90% of which appear only once. The V gene is TRBV18, the J gene TRBJ1-3; D perhaps matches TRBD1 (5 bases). The sequenced material came from peripheral blood. This sequence was found in a man younger than 45 with active or convalescent COVID-19. The CDR3 loop is CASSPQGSGNTIYF. The CDR3 DNA reads TGTGCCAGCTCTCCTCAGGGTTCTGGAAACACCATATATTTT.